One T cell receptor (beta chain) is described in this entry. A read error likely explains this, since a far larger clone differs by one base. The record originates from a study of low-dose radiotherapy and immunotherapy resistance in tumors. With TRAV- and TRBV-specific primers, first-strand cDNA was made, covering the alpha and beta chains. The authors ran 15 to 20 PCR cycles to amplify TCRs with a constant-region primer and V-primer adapter. The isolated mRNA underwent amplification through in vitro transcription. TCRdb redid the calling of the reads with MiXCR, one entry per CDR3 protein. Altogether 85,000 to 95,000 distinct CDR3 sequences are present, 8% to 10% being singletons, with the ten largest covering 0.8% to 1.3%. Time point reported: before trial treatment. All of the donors were given nivolumab, ipilimumab, aspirin, low-dose cyclophosphamide and low-dose radiotherapy as part of RACIN, a single-arm trial.

This CDR3 is 16 amino acids long. The sequencing used PBMCs, collected before treatment. The J gene is TRBJ2-1, the V gene TRBV5-3; tentatively, D is TRBD2 (5 bases). TRBV5-3 belongs to the ORF category, with a function that is uncertain. The sequence was collected from a male donor with prostate cancer. CDR3 region: CASSIERIPSYNEQSF. The CDR3 region has the DNA TGTGCCAGCAGCATAGAGCGGATTCCCTCCTACAATGAGCAGTCCTTC.